The clone carrying this TCR beta chain was counted between two and nine times. Its specificity is unknown. V dropped 3 bases and J dropped 5; count of bases not matched to a gene: 7. CDR3 length equals 14 residues. CDR1 is SGHDT and CDR2 is YYEEEE in the germline V gene. 13 Jbeta primers and 60 Vbeta primers were used for the PCR. The table came from immunoSEQ multiplex PCR; TCRdb's copy has only in-frame clones and leaves some out. There are 120,000 or so clones in the sample; 81% occur only once, and around 1.8% lies in the top ten. This sample stems from a study of cytomegalovirus exposure and HLA in healthy donors. Points from the study as a whole: Altogether, 150 to 200 TCR beta chains were recorded as cytomegalovirus-associated.

The rearrangement uses TRBV5-6 and TRBJ2-7, with 8 bases lining up with TRBD1. The sequence was collected from a man younger than 30 in good health and CMV-seronegative. Specimen: PBMCs. DNA for the CDR3: TGTGCCAGCAGCTCCTGGACAGGGTTACACGAGCAGTACTTC. Protein sequence: CASSSWTGLHEQYF.